This T cell receptor beta chain is drawn from a study of blood T cells in healthy people across ages. Study-level findings and limits: Among T cells, TCR beta diversity per million cells dropped roughly linearly as age rose.

A remark on this clonotype: The antigen remains undetermined.

This CDR3 is 16 amino acids long. V shed 3 bases, J shed 2 bases, and the junction held 8 bases outside the gene matches. The V gene's germline CDR1 is SGHAT and CDR2 FQDESV (reference sequence). Primed by a sample-barcoded 5' primer and a J-beta primer mix, a second PCR proceeded for about 7 to 11 cycles. A tag from a template-switch adaptor with 12 random nucleotides marked each cDNA molecule. Via MiXCR, TCRdb re-called the 5' RACE reads, giving one row per CDR3 protein. The sample records over 950,000 distinct CDR3 sequences, 35% to 45% being singletons. This rearrangement joins TRBV11-1 to TRBJ1-2; 8 bases match TRBD1. The sequence derives from a man between 18 and 29 years old in good health. Specimen: blood. CDR3 protein: CASSLRNRGENYGYTF. CDR3 nucleotides: TGTGCCAGCAGCTTGAGAAACAGGGGGGAAAACTATGGCTACACCTTC.